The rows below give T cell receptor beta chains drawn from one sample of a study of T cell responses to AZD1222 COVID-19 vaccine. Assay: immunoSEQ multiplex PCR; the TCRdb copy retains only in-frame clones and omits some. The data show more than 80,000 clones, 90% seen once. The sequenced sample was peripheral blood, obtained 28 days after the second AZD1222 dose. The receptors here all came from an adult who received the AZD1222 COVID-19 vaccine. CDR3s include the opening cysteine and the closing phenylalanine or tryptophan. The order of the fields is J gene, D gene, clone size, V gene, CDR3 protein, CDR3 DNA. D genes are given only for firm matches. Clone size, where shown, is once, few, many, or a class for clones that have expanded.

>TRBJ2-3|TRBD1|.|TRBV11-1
CASSLAYRGRTDTQYF
TGTGCCAGCAGCTTAGCATACAGGGGACGCACAGATACGCAGTATTTT
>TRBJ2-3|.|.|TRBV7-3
CASSLFGTRFSTDTQYF
TGTGCCAGCAGCTTATTTGGGACACGATTTAGCACAGATACGCAGTATTTT
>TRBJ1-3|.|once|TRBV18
CASSPTGLGNTIYF
TGTGCCAGCTCCCCCACAGGGTTGGGAAACACCATATATTTT
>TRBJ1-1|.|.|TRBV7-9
CASSLEGTGTEAFF
TGTGCCAGCAGCTTAGAGGGTACGGGCACTGAAGCTTTCTTT
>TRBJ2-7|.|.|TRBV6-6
CASGYRGDEQYF
TGTGCCAGCGGGTACCGCGGGGACGAGCAGTACTTC
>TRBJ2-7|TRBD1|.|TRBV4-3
CASSQDWGQGEQYF
TGCGCCAGCAGCCAAGACTGGGGACAGGGGGAGCAGTACTTC
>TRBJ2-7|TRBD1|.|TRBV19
CASSPTGVYEQYF
TGTGCCAGTAGTCCGACAGGGGTCTACGAGCAGTACTTC
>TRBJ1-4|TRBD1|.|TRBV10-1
CATRLDTRGTQGLQEKLFF
TGCGCCACCAGACTAGATACTAGGGGCACACAGGGGCTACAGGAAAAACTGTTTTTT
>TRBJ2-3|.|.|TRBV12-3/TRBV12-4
CASSRETDTQYF
TGTGCCAGCAGTCGGGAGACAGATACGCAGTATTTT
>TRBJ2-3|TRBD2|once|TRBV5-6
CASSWRASGARGTDTQYF
TGTGCCAGCAGCTGGCGGGCTAGCGGGGCCCGGGGCACAGATACGCAGTATTTT
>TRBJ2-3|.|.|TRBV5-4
CASSSPWVSTDTQYF
TGTGCCAGCAGCTCCCCATGGGTTAGCACAGATACGCAGTATTTT
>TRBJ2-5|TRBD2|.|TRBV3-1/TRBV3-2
CASSARLAGETQYF
TGTGCCAGCAGCGCCCGACTAGCTGGGGAGACCCAGTACTTC
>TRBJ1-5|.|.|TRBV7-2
CASSPRRDQPQHF
TGTGCCAGCAGCCCTAGGAGGGATCAGCCCCAGCATTTT
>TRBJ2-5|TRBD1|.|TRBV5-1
CASSLNRDRGQETQYF
TGCGCCAGCAGCCTTAACCGGGACAGGGGCCAAGAGACCCAGTACTTC
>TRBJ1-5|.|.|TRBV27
CASSLLAGPRNQPQHF
TGTGCCAGCAGTTTACTTGCAGGGCCCCGTAATCAGCCCCAGCATTTT
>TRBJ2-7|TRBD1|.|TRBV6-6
CASSFPGQYYEQYF
TGTGCCAGCAGTTTCCCGGGACAGTACTACGAGCAGTACTTC
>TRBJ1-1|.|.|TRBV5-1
CASSLPGTEAFF
TGCGCCAGCAGCTTGCCAGGAACTGAAGCTTTCTTT
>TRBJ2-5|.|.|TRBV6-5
CASSYSTAQETQYF
TGTGCCAGCAGTTACTCGACGGCGCAAGAGACCCAGTACTTC
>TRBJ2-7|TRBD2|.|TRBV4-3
CASSQSSGWHYEQYF
TGCGCCAGCAGCCAATCTAGCGGCTGGCACTACGAGCAGTACTTC
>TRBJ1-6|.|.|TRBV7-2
CASSLVPGTNNSPLHF
TGTGCCAGCAGCTTAGTTCCGGGTACGAATAATTCACCCCTCCACTTT
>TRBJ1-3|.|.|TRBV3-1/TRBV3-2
CASSLSSLDTIYF
TGTGCCAGCAGCCTCAGCAGTTTGGACACCATATATTTT
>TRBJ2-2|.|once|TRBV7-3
CASSPHSASSNTGELFF
TGTGCCAGCAGCCCCCATTCGGCGTCGTCGAACACCGGGGAGCTGTTTTTT
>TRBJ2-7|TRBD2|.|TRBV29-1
CRLADCTYEQYF
TGCAGACTAGCGGATTGCACCTACGAGCAGTACTTC
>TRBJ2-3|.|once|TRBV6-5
CASSWGFRTSTDTQYF
TGTGCCAGCAGTTGGGGTTTTAGAACTAGCACAGATACGCAGTATTTT
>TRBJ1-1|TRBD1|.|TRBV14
CASSQVGGAYTEAFF
TGTGCCAGCAGCCAAGTAGGGGGCGCTTACACTGAAGCTTTCTTT
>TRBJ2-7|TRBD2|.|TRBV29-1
CSVLGGGSYEQYF
TGCAGCGTTCTGGGGGGGGGCTCCTACGAGCAGTACTTC
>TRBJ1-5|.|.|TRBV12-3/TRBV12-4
CASSLIEGGPQHF
TGTGCCAGCAGTTTAATTGAGGGGGGGCCCCAGCATTTT
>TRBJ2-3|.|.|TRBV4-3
CASSQETLGDTQYF
TGCGCCAGCAGCCAAGAGACCCTGGGGGATACGCAGTATTTT
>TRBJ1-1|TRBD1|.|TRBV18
CASSPTDRVWDTEAFF
TGTGCCAGCTCACCTACGGACAGGGTCTGGGACACTGAAGCTTTCTTT
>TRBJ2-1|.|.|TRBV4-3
CASSPLSPTPSSYNEQFF
TGCGCCAGCAGCCCTTTAAGTCCAACACCCAGCTCCTACAATGAGCAGTTCTTC
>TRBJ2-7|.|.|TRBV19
CASSLYLSYEQYF
TGTGCCAGTAGCCTTTACCTCTCCTACGAGCAGTACTTC
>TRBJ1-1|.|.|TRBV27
CASSQPRTANTEAFF
TGTGCCAGCAGCCAGCCTAGGACAGCGAACACTGAAGCTTTCTTT
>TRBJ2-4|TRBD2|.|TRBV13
CASSFPGLAGGPKNIQYF
TGTGCCAGCAGCTTTCCGGGACTAGCGGGGGGCCCTAAAAACATTCAGTACTTC
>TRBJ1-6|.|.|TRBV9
CASSVAPNSPLHF
TGTGCCAGCAGCGTAGCCCCGAATTCACCCCTCCACTTT
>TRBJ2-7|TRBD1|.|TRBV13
CASSLANRGGEQYF
TGTGCCAGCAGCTTGGCGAACAGGGGTGGCGAGCAGTACTTC
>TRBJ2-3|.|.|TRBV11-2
CASSPDGGGPLGTQYF
TGTGCCAGCAGCCCCGATGGGGGGGGGCCATTGGGTACGCAGTATTTT
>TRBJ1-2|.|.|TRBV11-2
CASSLGAGAHGYTF
TGTGCCAGCAGCTTAGGGGCAGGGGCGCACGGCTACACCTTC
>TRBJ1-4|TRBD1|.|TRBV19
CASSEGQGVTNEKLFF
TGTGCCAGCAGTGAGGGACAGGGCGTGACTAATGAAAAACTGTTTTTT
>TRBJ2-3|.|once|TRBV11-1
CASSLALGDTQYF
TGTGCCAGCAGCTTAGCTCTGGGGGATACGCAGTATTTT
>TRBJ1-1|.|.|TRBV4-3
CASSLATGATNTEAFF
TGCGCCAGCAGCCTTGCGACAGGCGCTACGAACACTGAAGCTTTCTTT
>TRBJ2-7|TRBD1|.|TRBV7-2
CASSLEPGTGYAQYF
TGTGCCAGCAGCTTAGAGCCTGGGACAGGGTATGCGCAGTACTTC
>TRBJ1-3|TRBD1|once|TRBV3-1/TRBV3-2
CASRRGTGTYSGNTIYF
TGTGCCAGCAGGAGGGGGACAGGGACCTACTCTGGAAACACCATATATTTT